Presented here are 25 T cell receptor beta chains from one specimen sequenced in a study of blood T cell repertoires in COVID-19. Generated by immunoSEQ multiplex PCR, the TCRdb table keeps only in-frame clones and is missing some. The table shows over 150,000 clones, with roughly 80% occurring only once. Sequenced input: PBMCs or T cells enriched from blood (not recorded which). These receptors all stem from a middle-aged man who had recovered from COVID-19.

The chain employs TRBV27 and TRBJ2-1; weak D call: TRBD1 (5 bases). The CDR3 length is 15 residues. V shed 3 bases and J shed 2 bases, with 11 bases lying between them. CDR1 is MNHEY and CDR2 is SMNVEV in the germline V gene (reference sequence). The CDR3 DNA follows: TGTGCCAGCAGTTTTATCTGGGGCACCTACAATGAGCAGTTCTTC. This gives the protein CASSFIWGTYNEQFF.

The chain couples TRBV7-8 to TRBJ2-1, with 14 bases lining up with TRBD2. Germline V gene lookup returns CDR1 SGHVS and CDR2 FQNEAQ. The J segment lost 15 bases and the V segment lost 5 bases, leaving 18 bases of the junction unmatched. This CDR3 has 17 amino acids. CDR3 residues: CASSLAGTSGRARGMFF. The CDR3 DNA is TGTGCCAGCAGCCTCGCCGGGACTAGCGGGAGAGCCCGGGGAATGTTCTTC.

This chain uses TRBV2 with TRBJ1-1, with D possibly matching TRBD1 (6 bases). The CDR3 is 15 amino acids. CDR1 is SNHLY and CDR2 is FYNNEI in the germline V gene. V lost 9 bases and J lost 8, with 25 bases in between. The CDR3 spells CASTLRGDGRVEAFF. The CDR3 nucleotides read TGTGCCAGTACCCTCAGGGGCGACGGACGAGTAGAAGCTTTCTTT.

The table lists this clone with a few counts. The chain uses TRBV2 and TRBJ1-2; TRBD1 matches at 7 bases. CDR3 length equals 12 residues. The germline V gene has CDR1 SNHLY and CDR2 FYNNEI. V gave up 8 bases and J gave up 4 bases; unmatched junction bases: 4. This CDR3 is CASEGGAYGYTF. The CDR3, as DNA: TGTGCCAGCGAAGGGGGCGCCTATGGCTACACCTTC.

This clone showed up just a few times. The V and J genes are TRBV2 and TRBJ1-5; D might be TRBD1 (6 bases). Germline CDR1 is SNHLY and CDR2 is FYNNEI. This CDR3 region has 13 residues. Deletions cut 11 bases from V and 4 bases from J, with 15 bases between. The CDR3 protein is CAVTRDNNQPQHF. DNA for the CDR3: TGTGCCGTTACCCGGGACAATAATCAGCCCCAGCATTTT.

This clone was seen a single time. V gene TRBV9 combines with J gene TRBJ2-2, with D unresolved. Germline lookup yields CDR1 SGDLS and CDR2 YYNGEE. The CDR3 runs 15 residues. Trimming took off 0 bases at V and 3 bases at J, with 9 bases between the two ends. The CDR3 loop reads CASSVDLPYTGELFF. The CDR3 nucleotides are TGTGCCAGCAGCGTAGACCTACCCTACACCGGGGAGCTGTTTTTT.

This chain uses TRBV12-3 or TRBV12-4 with TRBJ1-5, with TRBD1 matching over 8 bases. This CDR3 is 13 amino acids long. V lost 6 bases, J lost 9 bases, and 7 bases stayed unmatched. This CDR3 is CASSTGTGGPQHF. As DNA, the CDR3 is TGTGCCAGCAGCACCGGGACAGGCGGGCCCCAGCATTTT.

This rearrangement joins TRBV15 to TRBJ2-3; D gene uncertain. The germline V gene encodes CDR1 LNHNV and CDR2 YYDKDF (reference sequence). Trimming removed 1 base from V and 4 bases from J, with 6 bases in between. This CDR3 has 13 residues. The CDR3 protein is CATSRAQADTQYF. CDR3 coding DNA: TGTGCCACCAGCAGAGCTCAGGCAGATACGCAGTATTTT.

The chain employs TRBV12-3 or TRBV12-4 and TRBJ2-1; maybe TRBD1 (6 bases). Deletions cut 10 bases from V and 6 bases from J, with 10 bases between. This CDR3 region has 11 residues. CDR3 amino acids: CATQQGNEQFF. CDR3 nucleotide sequence: TGTGCCACCCAACAGGGCAATGAGCAGTTCTTC.

This chain joins TRBV7-9 and TRBJ2-7; D possibly corresponds to TRBD1 (6 bases). The V end lost 5 bases, the J end lost 9 bases, and 20 bases lay between the germline ends. The germline CDR1 and CDR2 sequences are SEHNR and FQNEAQ (reference sequence). The CDR3 consists of 14 residues. The CDR3 region has the DNA TGTGCCAGCAGCACTGGGTGGGGGCACGATGGGCAGTACGTC. This sequence encodes CASSTGWGHDGQYV.

This sequence joins TRBV29-1 and TRBJ2-1; 11 bases agree with TRBD2. V shed 3 bases, J shed 10 bases, and the junction held 8 bases outside the gene matches. CDR3 length: 14 amino acids. The germline V gene encodes CDR1 SQVTM and CDR2 ANQGSEA. DNA of the CDR3: TGCAGCGTTGAGGGACTAGCGGCGGGGGGGGAGCAGTTCTTC. Its translation: CSVEGLAAGGEQFF.

The chain links TRBV10-3 to TRBJ1-1; D ambiguous. V shed 0 bases and J shed 1 base, with 3 bases lying between them. The germline gives CDR1 ENHRY, CDR2 SYGVKD. The CDR3 is 13 amino acids. CDR3 nucleotide sequence: TGTGCCATCAGTGAGTCCGGGAACACTGAAGCTTTCTTT. This encodes CAISESGNTEAFF.

This chain joins TRBV7-9 and TRBJ2-7, with 7 bases matching TRBD2. Trimming at V came to 4 bases and at J to 5 bases, leaving 11 bases not matched to a gene. Germline CDR1 and CDR2: SEHNR and FQNEAQ (reference sequence). The CDR3 extends over 15 amino acids. CDR3 coding DNA: TGTGCCAGCAGCTATGGACTGCTGGGAGGGAACGAGCAGTACTTC. Protein sequence: CASSYGLLGGNEQYF.

V is TRBV3-1 (or the pseudogene TRBV3-2) and J is TRBJ2-5; D not certain. Germline CDR1 and CDR2: LGHDT and YNNKEL (reference sequence). Trimming removed 4 bases from V and 7 bases from J, with 10 bases in between. CDR3 length: 12 amino acids. CDR3 loop: CASSPGIGTQYF. CDR3 coding DNA: TGTGCCAGCAGCCCAGGTATAGGGACCCAGTACTTC.

This clone was seen a single time. The chain recombines TRBV29-1 with TRBJ2-5; D not resolved. The V gene's germline CDR1 is SQVTM and CDR2 ANQGSEA. V gave up 5 bases and J gave up 5 bases, with 21 bases separating them. The CDR3 has 15 amino acids. Here the CDR3 reads CSVSHGSAVQETQYF. As DNA, the CDR3 is TGCAGCGTTTCTCACGGGTCCGCGGTTCAGGAGACCCAGTACTTC.

V and J are TRBV13 and TRBJ2-5; TRBD1 matches 11 bases. The CDR3 runs 15 residues. With 4 bases clipped from V and 2 bases from J, the junction kept 3 bases outside the gene matches. CDR1 and CDR2 (germline): PRHDT, FYEKMQ (reference sequence). CDR3 region: CASSWGTGGQETQYF. DNA of the CDR3: TGTGCCAGCAGCTGGGGGACAGGGGGTCAAGAGACCCAGTACTTC.

V usage is TRBV6-5 and J usage is TRBJ1-3; no firm D call. V lost 2 bases, J lost 4 bases, and 6 bases lay in between. The germline gives CDR1 MNHEY, CDR2 SVGAGI. The CDR3 length is 13 residues. The CDR3 here is CASSYNRGNTIYF. The CDR3 nucleotides are TGTGCCAGCAGTTACAACAGAGGAAACACCATATATTTT.

The sample holds one count of this clone. The chain recombines TRBV2 with TRBJ1-2; perhaps TRBD1 as D (6 bases). The germline V gene encodes CDR1 SNHLY and CDR2 FYNNEI. V lost 5 bases, J lost 3 bases, and 10 bases lay in between. This CDR3 contains 13 residues. In DNA, the CDR3 is TGTGCCAGCAGTTCGGACAGCTACTATGGCTACACCTTC. Protein sequence: CASSSDSYYGYTF.

The chain joins TRBV6-5 to TRBJ2-2, with D maybe TRBD2 (5 bases). This CDR3 region has 16 residues. CDR1 and CDR2 from the germline V gene are MNHEY and SVGAGI. Trimming took off 2 bases at V and 6 bases at J, with 16 bases between the two ends. Written as DNA, the CDR3 is TGTGCCAGCAGTTACGCCGTACGCTGGGAGTCCGGGGAGCTGTTTTTT. This encodes CASSYAVRWESGELFF.

The chain links TRBV28 to TRBJ1-2; D is possibly TRBD1 (6 bases). V was clipped by 5 bases and J by 8 bases, with 21 bases between them. Germline-derived CDR1 and CDR2 are MDHEN and SYDVKM. The CDR3 sequence is 15 residues long. The CDR3 nucleotides read TGTGCCAGCAGTCGCGGCGTAGGGGGAACCTTCGGCTACACCTTC. This codes for CASSRGVGGTFGYTF.

This chain joins TRBV19 and TRBJ1-1, with a possible D match to TRBD1 (5 bases). V shed 3 bases and J shed 4 bases, with 9 bases lying between them. From germline, CDR1 is LNHDA and CDR2 SQIVND (reference sequence). The CDR3 runs to 13 residues. The CDR3 sequence: CASSIIRATEAFF. CDR3 DNA sequence: TGTGCCAGTAGTATTATCAGGGCCACTGAAGCTTTCTTT. Combining the CDR3 with reference TRBV19 and TRBJ1-1 gives the whole variable domain DGGITQSPKYLFRKEGQNVTLSCEQNLNHDAMYWYRQDPGQGLRLIYYSQIVNDFQKGDIAEGYSVSREKKESFPLTVTSAQKNPTAFYLCASSIIRATEAFFGQGTRLTVV.

The table lists this clone with a count of one. CDR3 loop: CASLPGQVNSPLHF. DNA for the CDR3: TGTGCCAGCCTTCCGGGACAGGTTAATTCACCCCTCCACTTT. The V call is TRBV2, the J call TRBJ1-6, with 8 bases identical to TRBD1. The CDR3 sequence is 14 residues long. The germline gives CDR1 SNHLY, CDR2 FYNNEI. Unmatched junction bases numbered 6, after V lost 8 bases and J lost 6 bases.

This clone showed up just once. A clone one base away is much larger, so this may be a read error. The V and J genes are TRBV5-6 and TRBJ1-1; a weak D match, TRBD1 (5 bases). The CDR3 is 12 residues long. The V end was cut by 3 bases, the J end by 3 bases, with 6 bases between. The V gene's germline CDR1 is SGHDT and CDR2 YYEEEE. The CDR3 sequence is CASSWGDTEAFF. The DNA of the CDR3 is TGTGCCAGCAGCTGGGGGGACACTGAAGCTTTCTTT.

CDR3 amino acids: CASSRDYNTGELFF. The DNA of the CDR3 is TGTGCCAGCAGCAGGGACTACAACACCGGGGAGCTGTTTTTT. This chain uses TRBV7-2 with TRBJ2-2; the match to TRBD2 covers 7 bases. After removal of 5 bases from V and 2 bases from J, the junction contained 2 bases not matched to a gene. Germline-derived CDR1 and CDR2 are SGHTA and FQGNSA. There are 14 residues in the CDR3.

The chain has TRBV20-1 and TRBJ1-2; the D is unclear. CDR3 length equals 11 residues. The V end lost 7 bases, the J end lost 4 bases, and 10 bases lay between the germline ends. Germline V gives CDR1 DFQATT, CDR2 SNEGSKA (reference sequence). CDR3 in DNA: TGCAGTGGCGGGGAACCCTATGGCTACACCTTC. Its translation: CSGGEPYGYTF.